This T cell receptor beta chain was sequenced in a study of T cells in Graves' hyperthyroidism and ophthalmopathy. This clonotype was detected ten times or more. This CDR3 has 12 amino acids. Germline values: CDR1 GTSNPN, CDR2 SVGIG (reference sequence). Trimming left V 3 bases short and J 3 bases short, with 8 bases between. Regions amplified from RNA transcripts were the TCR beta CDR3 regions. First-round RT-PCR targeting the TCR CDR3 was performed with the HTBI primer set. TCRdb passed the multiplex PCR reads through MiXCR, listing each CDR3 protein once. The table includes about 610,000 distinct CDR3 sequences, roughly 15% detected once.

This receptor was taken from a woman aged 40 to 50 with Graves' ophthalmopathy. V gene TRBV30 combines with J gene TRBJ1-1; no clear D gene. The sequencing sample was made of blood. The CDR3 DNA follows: TGTGCCTGGAGGTGGGTCTACACTGAAGCTTTCTTT. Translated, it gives CAWRWVYTEAFF.